Each of the 8 T cell receptor beta chains below was sequenced from the same sample in a study of blood T cell dynamics during melanoma immunotherapy (TCRdb year 2020). The label giving this sample's time point can be read as: pre-treatment baseline. The library was obtained by the immunoSEQ multiplex PCR assay. TCRdb mirrors the immuneACCESS table, restricted to in-frame sequences. Some clones are absent from its copies; in checked studies, under half trace to an unresolved V gene, and the reason for the others is unknown. Counted in this sample were roughly 22,000 clones; about 83% of them appeared once. The ten largest clones capture roughly 4.6% of the sample. Sequences were derived from blood, sampled from a patient treated with checkpoint blockade. Receptors originate from a human donor with melanoma.

The V and J genes are TRBV27 and TRBJ1-1, with D unclear. Deletions cut 1 base from V and 5 bases from J, with 11 bases between. CDR1 MNHEY and CDR2 SMNVEV come from the germline V gene (reference sequence). This CDR3 comprises 14 residues. CDR3 nucleotide sequence: TGTGCCAGCAGTTTATGGGGTGGGATGACTGAAGCTTTCTTT. Translating gives CASSLWGGMTEAFF.

This clone was observed a handful of times. The rearrangement links TRBV19 to TRBJ2-3; TRBD1 aligns across 9 bases. The length of the CDR3 is 16 residues. The V gene end was trimmed by 5 bases and the J gene end by 6 bases; junction bases not matched to a gene: 12. CDR1 is LNHDA, CDR2 SQIVND, per germline (reference sequence). CDR3 sequence (DNA): TGTGCCAGTAGTGAGGGACAGGGTGCGTCGGTGGATACGCAGTATTTT. This codes for CASSEGQGASVDTQYF.

The chain links TRBV27 to TRBJ2-1; a weak D match, TRBD1 (6 bases). Trimming cost V 1 base and J 1 base, with 17 bases left between them. The germline V gene has CDR1 MNHEY and CDR2 SMNVEV (reference sequence). This CDR3 comprises 18 residues. This CDR3 reads CASSLFPWVGASYNEQFF. DNA for the CDR3: TGTGCCAGCAGTTTATTCCCTTGGGTGGGGGCTTCCTACAATGAGCAGTTCTTC.

The chain combines TRBV7-3 with TRBJ2-2, with TRBD2 identical over 7 bases. CDR3 length: 15 amino acids. CDR1 and CDR2 from the germline V gene are SGHTA and FQGTGA. V was pared by 5 bases and J by 3 bases, with 6 bases of the junction left unmatched. CDR3 nucleotides: TGTGCCAGCAGCCCTACTAGCGCCGACACCGGGGAGCTGTTTTTT. It specifies CASSPTSADTGELFF.

Comments on this clone: Other DNA sequences in the sample encode the same CDR3. The chain employs TRBV6-5 and TRBJ2-3, with D perhaps TRBD1 (6 bases). The length of the CDR3 is 14 residues. CDR1 is MNHEY and CDR2 is SVGAGI in the germline V gene. Trimming left V 7 bases short and J 3 bases short, with 14 bases between. The CDR3 nucleotides are TGTGCCAGCACCCTCACACAGGGAACAGATACGCAGTATTTT. Its translation: CASTLTQGTDTQYF.

V is TRBV28 and J is TRBJ1-5; the D is unclear. CDR3 length: 16 amino acids. Germline CDR1 and CDR2: MDHEN and SYDVKM. Trimming cost V 5 bases and J 4 bases, with 18 bases left between them. The CDR3 DNA is TGTGCCAGCAGTCCCCTGGGAGCCTCTAGTAATCAGCCCCAGCATTTT. It encodes CASSPLGASSNQPQHF.

This chain uses TRBV11-2 with TRBJ1-2; a possible D gene is TRBD1 (6 bases). V gave up 5 bases and J gave up 10 bases, with 11 bases separating them. The germline gives CDR1 SGHAT, CDR2 FQNNGV. This CDR3 is built from 11 residues. This CDR3 reads CASSLRGYYTF. In nucleotides, the CDR3 is TGTGCCAGCAGCCTCAGGGGATACTACACCTTC.

The chain carries TRBV5-1 and TRBJ2-1; 11 bases agree with TRBD1. With 6 bases clipped from V and 7 bases from J, the junction kept 9 bases outside the gene matches. CDR3 length: 15 amino acids. The germline gives CDR1 SGHRS, CDR2 YFSETQ. The CDR3 is CASTVGTGGRNEQFF. The CDR3 DNA reads as TGCGCCAGCACAGTGGGGACAGGGGGGAGAAATGAGCAGTTCTTC.